A single sample is the source of the 4 T cell receptor beta chains below, sequenced in a study of T-cell memory formation after mild COVID-19. MiXCR, applied by TCRdb to the 5' RACE reads, yields one record per CDR3 protein. The sample yields roughly 580,000 distinct CDR3 sequences, over 15% seen once. Material: PBMCs or a T cell subset sorted from them (not recorded which). These receptors came from an adult woman who had mild COVID-19 (a few samples of this study predate the infection). Cell type and time point are not known.

The V gene is TRBV15, the J gene TRBJ2-7; 9 bases fit TRBD1. The CDR3 totals 15 residues. Per germline, CDR1 LNHNV and CDR2 YYDKDF (reference sequence). V lost 0 bases to trimming and J lost 2 bases; unmatched junction nucleotides: 2. This CDR3 is CATSRDRTGAYEQYF. The DNA for the CDR3 is TGTGCCACCAGCAGAGATCGGACAGGGGCCTACGAGCAGTACTTC.

The gene calls are TRBV9 and TRBJ2-3; D might be TRBD1 (6 bases). The CDR3 loop spans 13 amino acids. CDR1 is SGDLS, CDR2 YYNGEE, per germline. Trimming took off 0 bases at V and 4 bases at J, with 6 bases between the two ends. The CDR3 nucleotides read TGTGCCAGCAGCGTAGGGGGGCCAGATACGCAGTATTTT. Its translation is CASSVGGPDTQYF.

This chain joins TRBV5-1 and TRBJ1-4; 7 bases match TRBD1. The V gene's germline CDR1 is SGHRS and CDR2 YFSETQ. This CDR3 is built from 16 residues. V lost 1 base and J lost 8; bases outside the gene matches: 11. The CDR3 DNA follows: TGCGCCAGCAGCTTGAGCGGGACAGCCGGAAGGGAAAAACTGTTTTTT. This gives the protein CASSLSGTAGREKLFF.

In its sample, this clonotype was seen a few times. The rearrangement uses TRBV3-1 and TRBJ2-1, with 12 bases fitting TRBD2. This CDR3 has 19 amino acids. Per germline, CDR1 LGHDT and CDR2 YNNKEL (reference sequence). Trimming took 0 bases from V and 5 from J; bases not matched to a gene: 11. The CDR3 loop reads CASSQDTPPSGRANNEQFF. The CDR3 region has the DNA TGTGCCAGCAGCCAAGATACCCCCCCTAGCGGGAGGGCTAACAATGAGCAGTTCTTC.